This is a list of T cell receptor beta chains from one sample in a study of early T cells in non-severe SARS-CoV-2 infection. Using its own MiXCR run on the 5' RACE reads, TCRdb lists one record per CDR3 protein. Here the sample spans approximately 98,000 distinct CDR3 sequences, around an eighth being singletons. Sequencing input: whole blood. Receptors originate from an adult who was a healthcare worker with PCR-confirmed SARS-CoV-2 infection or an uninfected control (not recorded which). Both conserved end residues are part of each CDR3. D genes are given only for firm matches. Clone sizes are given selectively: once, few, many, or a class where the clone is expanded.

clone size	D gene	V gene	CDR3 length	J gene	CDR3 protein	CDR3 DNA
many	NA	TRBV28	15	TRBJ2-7	CASSLDGTEPYEQYF	TGTGCCAGCAGTTTGGACGGGACGGAGCCCTACGAGCAGTACTTC
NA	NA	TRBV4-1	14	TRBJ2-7	CASSQQLGAREQYF	TGCGCCAGCAGCCAACAACTCGGGGCGCGCGAGCAGTACTTC
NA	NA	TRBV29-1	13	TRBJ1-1	CSGGPGVNTEAFF	TGCAGCGGCGGACCTGGGGTAAACACTGAAGCTTTCTTT
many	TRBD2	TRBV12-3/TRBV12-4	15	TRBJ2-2	CASSLVGREAGELFF	TGTGCCAGCAGTTTAGTCGGTCGGGAGGCCGGGGAGCTGTTTTTT
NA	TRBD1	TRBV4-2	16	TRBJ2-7	CASSQPHRGAAYEQYF	TGTGCCAGCAGCCAACCCCACAGGGGGGCCGCCTACGAGCAGTACTTC
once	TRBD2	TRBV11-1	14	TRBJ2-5	CASSLRAGGETQYF	TGTGCCAGCAGCTTGAGAGCGGGGGGCGAGACCCAGTACTTC
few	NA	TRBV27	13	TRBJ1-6	CASSLMAGTSLHF	TGTGCCAGCAGTTTAATGGCGGGGACAAGCCTCCACTTT
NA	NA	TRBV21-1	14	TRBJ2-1	CASRQGTSGNEQFF	TGTGCCAGCCGCCAAGGGACTAGCGGGAATGAGCAGTTCTTC
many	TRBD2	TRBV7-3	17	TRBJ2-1	CASSLTLRPSGHNEQFF	TGTGCCAGCAGCTTAACTTTGAGACCTAGCGGACACAATGAGCAGTTCTTC
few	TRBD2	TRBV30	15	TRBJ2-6	CAWSRGGSGANVLTF	TGTGCCTGGAGTCGGGGGGGCTCTGGGGCCAACGTCCTGACTTTC
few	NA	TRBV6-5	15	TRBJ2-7	CASRPPGGSSYEQYF	TGTGCCAGCAGGCCGCCAGGGGGGAGCTCCTACGAGCAGTACTTC
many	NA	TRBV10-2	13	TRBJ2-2	CASSERGIGELFF	TGCGCCAGCAGTGAGAGAGGAATCGGGGAGCTGTTTTTT
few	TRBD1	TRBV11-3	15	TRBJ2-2	CASSARDRSTGELFF	TGTGCCAGCAGCGCCCGGGACAGGAGTACCGGGGAGCTGTTTTTT
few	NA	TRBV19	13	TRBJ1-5	CASSEGRNQPQHF	TGTGCCAGTAGTGAGGGCCGCAATCAGCCCCAGCATTTT
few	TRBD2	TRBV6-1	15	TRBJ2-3	CASIWTSGATDTQYF	TGTGCCAGCATTTGGACTAGCGGGGCCACAGATACGCAGTATTTT
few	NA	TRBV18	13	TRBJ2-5	CASSPPISETQYF	TGTGCCAGCTCACCACCGATTTCAGAGACCCAGTACTTC
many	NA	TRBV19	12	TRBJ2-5	CASSPPGETQYF	TGTGCCAGTAGTCCACCCGGGGAGACCCAGTACTTC
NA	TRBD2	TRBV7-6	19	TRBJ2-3	CASSPRASSGRQGTDTQYF	TGTGCCAGCAGCCCTAGGGCTTCTAGCGGGAGGCAGGGAACAGATACGCAGTATTTT
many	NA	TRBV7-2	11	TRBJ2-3	CASSLKDTQYF	TGTGCCAGCAGCTTAAAAGATACGCAGTATTTT
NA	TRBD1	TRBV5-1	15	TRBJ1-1	CASSLLATGATEAFF	TGCGCCAGCAGCTTGTTGGCGACAGGGGCGACTGAAGCTTTCTTT
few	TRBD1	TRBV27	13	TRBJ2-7	CASSLSGGYEQYF	TGTGCCAGCAGTCTATCAGGGGGCTACGAGCAGTACTTC
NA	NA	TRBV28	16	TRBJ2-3	CASRTPKGSSTDTQYF	TGTGCCAGCAGGACTCCGAAGGGCTCTAGCACAGATACGCAGTATTTT
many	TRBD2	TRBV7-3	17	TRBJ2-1	CASSPKPGGLAGNEQFF	TGTGCCAGCAGCCCTAAACCGGGGGGGCTAGCGGGGAATGAGCAGTTCTTC
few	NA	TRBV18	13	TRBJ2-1	CASSPRGGNEQFF	TGTGCCAGCTCACCACGGGGTGGAAATGAGCAGTTCTTC
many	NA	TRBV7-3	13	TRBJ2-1	CASSYNSLTEQFF	TGTGCCAGCAGCTATAACTCCCTGACTGAGCAGTTCTTC
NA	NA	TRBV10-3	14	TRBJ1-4	CAISESPGVEKLFF	TGTGCCATCAGTGAGTCACCAGGGGTTGAAAAACTGTTTTTT
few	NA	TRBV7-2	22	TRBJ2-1	CASSSPGQGARLAGVAYNEQFF	TGTGCCAGCAGCTCCCCCGGACAGGGGGCACGGCTAGCGGGAGTGGCCTACAATGAGCAGTTCTTC
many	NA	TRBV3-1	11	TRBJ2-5	CASSQGPLRYF	TGTGCCAGCAGCCAGGGGCCCCTGAGGTACTTC
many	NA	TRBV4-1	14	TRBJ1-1	CASSQVGKGSEAFF	TGCGCCAGCAGCCAAGTGGGGAAGGGCAGTGAAGCTTTCTTT
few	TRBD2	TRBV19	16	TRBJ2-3	CASSLLAGGHTDTQYF	TGTGCCAGTAGCCTACTAGCGGGAGGGCACACAGATACGCAGTATTTT